The clone carrying this TCR beta chain was recorded only once. Its antigen is currently unknown. Naive-designated CD8 cells lacked CD45RO, were positively enriched for CCR7, and omitted terminally differentiated effector memory CD45RA+ cells. All the donors were Caucasian adults who lived in Nashville, Tennessee. The CDR3 extends over 16 amino acids. Germline lookup yields CDR1 MNHNY and CDR2 SVGAGI (reference sequence). V lost 2 bases to trimming and J lost 5 bases; unmatched junction nucleotides: 7. TCRdb's copy holds only in-frame clones and misses some; the assay was immunoSEQ multiplex PCR. Of about 2 million clones listed, about 95% are singletons. This record comes from a study of shared clonotypes between healthy human individuals. Overall study results and limits: What naive subsets generally showed was a larger estimated richness than memory subsets showed.

Sequenced material: naive CD8+ T cells sorted from blood. The clonotype originates from a man in his late teens or twenties in good health. This chain uses TRBV6-6 with TRBJ2-2; 8 bases agree with TRBD2. The CDR3 coding sequence is TGTGCCAGCAGTTACCCCCCTAGCGGGTTTACCGGGGAGCTGTTTTTT. Amino acid sequence: CASSYPPSGFTGELFF.